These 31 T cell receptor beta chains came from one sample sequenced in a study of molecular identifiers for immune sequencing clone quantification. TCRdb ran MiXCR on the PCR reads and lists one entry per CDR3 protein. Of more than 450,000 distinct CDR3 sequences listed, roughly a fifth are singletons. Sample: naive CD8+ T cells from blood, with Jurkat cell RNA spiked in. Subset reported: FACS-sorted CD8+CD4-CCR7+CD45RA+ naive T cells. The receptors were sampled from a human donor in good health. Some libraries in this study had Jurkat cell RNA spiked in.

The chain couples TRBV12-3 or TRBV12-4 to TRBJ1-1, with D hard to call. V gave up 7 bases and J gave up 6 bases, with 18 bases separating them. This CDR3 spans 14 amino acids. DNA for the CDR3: TGTGCCAGCAACTTGAGGACGGTAACTGCTGAAGCTTTCTTT. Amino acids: CASNLRTVTAEAFF.

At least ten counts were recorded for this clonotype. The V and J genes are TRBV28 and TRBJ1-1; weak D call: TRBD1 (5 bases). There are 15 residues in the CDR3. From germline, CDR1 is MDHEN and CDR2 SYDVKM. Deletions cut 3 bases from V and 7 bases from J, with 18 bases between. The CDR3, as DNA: TGTGCCAGCAGTTTGATCGTTCGGGGGGGTAATGAAGCTTTCTTT. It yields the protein CASSLIVRGGNEAFF.

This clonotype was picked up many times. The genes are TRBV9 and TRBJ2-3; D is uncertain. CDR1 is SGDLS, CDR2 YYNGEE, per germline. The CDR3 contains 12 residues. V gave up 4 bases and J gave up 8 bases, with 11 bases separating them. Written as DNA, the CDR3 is TGTGCCAGCAGCCCAAGCGAAGGTACGCAGTATTTT. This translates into CASSPSEGTQYF.

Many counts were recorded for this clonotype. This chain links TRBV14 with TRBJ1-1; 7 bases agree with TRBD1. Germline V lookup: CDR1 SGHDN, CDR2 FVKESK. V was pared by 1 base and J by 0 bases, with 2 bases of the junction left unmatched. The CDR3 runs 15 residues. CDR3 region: CASSQVGTVNTEAFF. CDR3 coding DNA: TGTGCCAGCAGCCAAGTAGGGACAGTGAACACTGAAGCTTTCTTT.

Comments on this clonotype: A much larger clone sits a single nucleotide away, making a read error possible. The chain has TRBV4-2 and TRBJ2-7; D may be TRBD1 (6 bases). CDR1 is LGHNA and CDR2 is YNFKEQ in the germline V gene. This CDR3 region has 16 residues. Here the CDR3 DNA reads TGTGCCAGAAGCCAGAAGACAGGTACTGCGTCTTTCGAGCAGTACTTC. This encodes CARSQKTGTASFEQYF.

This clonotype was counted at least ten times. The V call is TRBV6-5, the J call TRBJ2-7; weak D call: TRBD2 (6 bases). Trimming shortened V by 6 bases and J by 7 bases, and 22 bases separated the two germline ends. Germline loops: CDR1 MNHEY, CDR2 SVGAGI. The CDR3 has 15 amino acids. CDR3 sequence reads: CASSSISGTSWEQYF. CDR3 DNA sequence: TGTGCCAGCAGCTCAATATCCGGGACTTCTTGGGAGCAGTACTTC.

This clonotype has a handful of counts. The CDR3 sequence: CASSLFGGTEAFF. The CDR3 nucleotides are TGTGCCAGCAGTTTATTTGGGGGCACTGAAGCTTTCTTT. The chain employs TRBV12-3 or TRBV12-4 and TRBJ1-1, with D possibly TRBD1 on 5 matching bases. Trimming shortened V by 2 bases and J by 4 bases, and 8 bases separated the two germline ends. The CDR3 spans 13 residues.

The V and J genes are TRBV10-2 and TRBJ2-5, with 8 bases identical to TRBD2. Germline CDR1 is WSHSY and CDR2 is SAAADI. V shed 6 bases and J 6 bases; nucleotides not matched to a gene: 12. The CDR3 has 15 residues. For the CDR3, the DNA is TGCGCCAGCAGCAGGGACGGGGGGGCGGTGAAGACCCAGTACTTC. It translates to CASSRDGGAVKTQYF.

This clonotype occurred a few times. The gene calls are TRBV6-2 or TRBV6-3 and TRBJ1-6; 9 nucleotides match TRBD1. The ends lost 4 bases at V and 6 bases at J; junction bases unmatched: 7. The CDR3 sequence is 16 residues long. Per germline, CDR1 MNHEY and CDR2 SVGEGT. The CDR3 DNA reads TGTGCCAGCAGTTCCAAGGACAGGGGCCTTAATTCACCCCTCCACTTT. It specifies CASSSKDRGLNSPLHF.

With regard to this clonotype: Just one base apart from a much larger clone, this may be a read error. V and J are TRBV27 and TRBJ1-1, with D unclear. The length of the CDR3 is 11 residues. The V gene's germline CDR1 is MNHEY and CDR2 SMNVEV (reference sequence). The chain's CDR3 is CASTSGPEASF. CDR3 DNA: TGTGCCAGCACCTCCGGGCCTGAAGCTTCCTTT.

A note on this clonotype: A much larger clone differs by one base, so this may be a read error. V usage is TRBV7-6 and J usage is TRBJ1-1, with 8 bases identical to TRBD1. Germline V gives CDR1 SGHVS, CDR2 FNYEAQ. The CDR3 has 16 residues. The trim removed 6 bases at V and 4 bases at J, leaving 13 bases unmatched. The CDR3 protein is CASSYGQGAGGTEAFF. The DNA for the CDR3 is TGTGCCAGCAGTTACGGACAGGGAGCAGGGGGCACTGAAGCTTTCTTT.

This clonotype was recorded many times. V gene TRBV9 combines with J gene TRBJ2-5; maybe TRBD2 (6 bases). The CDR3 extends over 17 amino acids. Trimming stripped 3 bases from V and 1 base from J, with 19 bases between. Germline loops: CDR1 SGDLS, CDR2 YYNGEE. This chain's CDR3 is CASSAHRDSHPQETQYF. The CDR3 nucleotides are TGTGCCAGCAGCGCCCACCGGGACTCCCATCCCCAAGAGACCCAGTACTTC.

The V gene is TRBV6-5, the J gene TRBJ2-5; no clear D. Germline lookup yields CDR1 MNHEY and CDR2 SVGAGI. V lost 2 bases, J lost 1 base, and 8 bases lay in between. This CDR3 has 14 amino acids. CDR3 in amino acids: CASSYNSGQETQYF. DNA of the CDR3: TGTGCCAGCAGTTACAATTCAGGCCAAGAGACCCAGTACTTC.

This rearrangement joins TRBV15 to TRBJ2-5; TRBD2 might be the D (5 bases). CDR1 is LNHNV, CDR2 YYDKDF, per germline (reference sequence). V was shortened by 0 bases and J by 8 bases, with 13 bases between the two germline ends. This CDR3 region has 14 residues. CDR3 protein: CATSRDDSLATQYF. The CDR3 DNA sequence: TGTGCCACCAGCAGAGATGATTCCCTAGCTACCCAGTACTTC.

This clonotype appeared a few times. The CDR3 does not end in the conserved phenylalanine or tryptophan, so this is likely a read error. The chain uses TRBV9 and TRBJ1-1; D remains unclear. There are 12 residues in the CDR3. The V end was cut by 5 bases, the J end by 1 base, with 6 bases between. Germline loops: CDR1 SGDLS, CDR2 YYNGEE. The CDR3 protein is CASSAGNTEAFS. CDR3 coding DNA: TGTGCCAGCAGTGCAGGGAACACTGAAGCTTTCTCT.

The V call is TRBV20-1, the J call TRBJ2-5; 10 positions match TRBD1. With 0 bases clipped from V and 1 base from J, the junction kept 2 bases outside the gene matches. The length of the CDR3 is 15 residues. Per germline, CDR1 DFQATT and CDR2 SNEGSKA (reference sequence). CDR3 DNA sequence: TGCAGTGCTAGAGACGGGACAGGGGTCCAAGAGACCCAGTACTTC. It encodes CSARDGTGVQETQYF.

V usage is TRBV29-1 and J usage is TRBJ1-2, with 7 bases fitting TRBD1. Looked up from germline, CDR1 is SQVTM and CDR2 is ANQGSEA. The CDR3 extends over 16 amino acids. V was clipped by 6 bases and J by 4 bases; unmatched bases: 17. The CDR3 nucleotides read TGCAGCGTCCAAACCTCGAGGACAGGTTCAAGCTATGGCTACACCTTC. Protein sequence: CSVQTSRTGSSYGYTF.

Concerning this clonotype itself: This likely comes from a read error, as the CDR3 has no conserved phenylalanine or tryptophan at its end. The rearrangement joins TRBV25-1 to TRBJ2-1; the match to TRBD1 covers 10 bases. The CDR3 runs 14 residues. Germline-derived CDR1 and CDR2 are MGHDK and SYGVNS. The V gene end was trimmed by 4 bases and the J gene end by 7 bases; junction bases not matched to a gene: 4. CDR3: CASSGQGAGNEQFS. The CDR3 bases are TGTGCCAGCAGTGGACAGGGGGCGGGGAATGAGCAGTTCTCC.

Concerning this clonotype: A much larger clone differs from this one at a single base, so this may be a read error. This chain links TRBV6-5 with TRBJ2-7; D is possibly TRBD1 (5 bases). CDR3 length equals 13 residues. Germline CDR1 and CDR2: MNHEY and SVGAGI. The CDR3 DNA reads TGTGCCGGCAGTTACAGCATGGACAAGGAGCAGTACTTC. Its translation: CAGSYSMDKEQYF.

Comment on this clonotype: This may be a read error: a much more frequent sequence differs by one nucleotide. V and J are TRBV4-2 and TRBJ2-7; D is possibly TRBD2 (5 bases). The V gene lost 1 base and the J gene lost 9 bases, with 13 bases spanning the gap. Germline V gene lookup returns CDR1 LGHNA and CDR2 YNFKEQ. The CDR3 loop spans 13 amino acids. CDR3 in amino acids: CASSQVGGGGQYF. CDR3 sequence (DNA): TGTGCCAGCAGCCAAGTTGGAGGTGGCGGGCAGTACTTC.

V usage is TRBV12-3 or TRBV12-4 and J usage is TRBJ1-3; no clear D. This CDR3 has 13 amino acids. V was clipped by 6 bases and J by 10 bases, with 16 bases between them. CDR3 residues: CASSPYPFGTIYF. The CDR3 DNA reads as TGTGCCAGCAGCCCGTATCCCTTCGGTACCATATATTTT.

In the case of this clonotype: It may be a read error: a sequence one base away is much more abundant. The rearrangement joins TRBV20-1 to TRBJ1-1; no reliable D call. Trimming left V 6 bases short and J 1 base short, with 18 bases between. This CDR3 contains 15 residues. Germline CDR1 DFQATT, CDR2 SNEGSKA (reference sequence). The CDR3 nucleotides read TGCAGTGCCGCCGCCGTCAAGCGCGGGAACACTGAAGCTTTCTTT. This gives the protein CSAAAVKRGNTEAFF.

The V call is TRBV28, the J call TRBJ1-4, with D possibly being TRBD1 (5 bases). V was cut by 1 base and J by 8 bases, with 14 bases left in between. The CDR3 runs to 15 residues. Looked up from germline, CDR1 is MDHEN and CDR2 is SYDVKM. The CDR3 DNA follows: TGTGCCAGCAGTTTATTCGTAGGGGCCGAGGAAAAACTGTTTTTT. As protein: CASSLFVGAEEKLFF.

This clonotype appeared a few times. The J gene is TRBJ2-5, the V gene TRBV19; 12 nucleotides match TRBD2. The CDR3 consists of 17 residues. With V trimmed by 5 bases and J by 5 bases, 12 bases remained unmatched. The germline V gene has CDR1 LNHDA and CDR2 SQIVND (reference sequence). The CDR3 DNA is TGTGCCAGTAGTCCCGGGACTAGCGGGCCATTACGGGAGACCCAGTACTTC. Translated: CASSPGTSGPLRETQYF.

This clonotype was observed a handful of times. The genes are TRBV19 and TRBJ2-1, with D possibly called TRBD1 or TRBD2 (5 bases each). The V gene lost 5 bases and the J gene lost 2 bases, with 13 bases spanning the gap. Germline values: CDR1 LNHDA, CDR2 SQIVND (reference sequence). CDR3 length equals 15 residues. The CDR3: CASSPRDSAYNEQFF. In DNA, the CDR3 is TGTGCCAGTAGTCCCAGGGATAGCGCCTACAATGAGCAGTTCTTC. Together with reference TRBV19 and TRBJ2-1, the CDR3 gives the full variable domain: DGGITQSPKYLFRKEGQNVTLSCEQNLNHDAMYWYRQDPGQGLRLIYYSQIVNDFQKGDIAEGYSVSREKKESFPLTVTSAQKNPTAFYLCASSPRDSAYNEQFFGPGTRLTVL.

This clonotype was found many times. The DNA of the CDR3 is TGCAGCGTTGAAGTCCCGGGACAGAGCTCCTACGAGCAGTACTTC. It translates to CSVEVPGQSSYEQYF. The chain employs TRBV29-1 and TRBJ2-7, with 7 bases matching TRBD1. V was clipped by 1 base and J by 0 bases; unmatched bases: 6. Germline CDR1 SQVTM, CDR2 ANQGSEA. This CDR3 is 15 amino acids long.

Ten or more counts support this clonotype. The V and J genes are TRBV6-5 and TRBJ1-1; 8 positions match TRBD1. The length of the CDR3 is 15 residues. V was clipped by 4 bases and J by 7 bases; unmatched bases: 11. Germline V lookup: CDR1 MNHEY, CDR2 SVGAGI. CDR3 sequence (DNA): TGTGCCAGCAGTTGGGGTTGGGACAGGCGTTATGAAGCTTTCTTT. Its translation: CASSWGWDRRYEAFF.

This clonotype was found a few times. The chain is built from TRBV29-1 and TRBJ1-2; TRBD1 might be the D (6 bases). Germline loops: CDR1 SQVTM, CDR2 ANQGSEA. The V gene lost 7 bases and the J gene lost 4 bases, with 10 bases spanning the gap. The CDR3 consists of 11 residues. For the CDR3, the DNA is TGCAGCGCCCCCAGGGGCTATGGCTACACCTTC. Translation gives CSAPRGYGYTF.

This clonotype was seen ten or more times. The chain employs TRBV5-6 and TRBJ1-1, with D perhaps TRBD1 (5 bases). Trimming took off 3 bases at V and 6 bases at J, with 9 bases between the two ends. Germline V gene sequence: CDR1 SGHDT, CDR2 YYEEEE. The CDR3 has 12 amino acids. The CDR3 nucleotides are TGTGCCAGCAGCTGGGGGGAGGCTGAAGCTTTCTTT. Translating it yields CASSWGEAEAFF. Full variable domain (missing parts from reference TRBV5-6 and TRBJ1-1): DAGVTQSPTHLIKTRGQQVTLRCSPKSGHDTVSWYQQALGQGPQFIFQYYEEEERQRGNFPDRFSGHQFPNYSSELNVNALLLGDSALYLCASSWGEAEAFFGQGTRLTVV.

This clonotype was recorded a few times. CDR3: CSARGTVDSNQPQHF. DNA for the CDR3: TGCAGTGCTAGAGGGACAGTCGACAGCAATCAGCCCCAGCATTTT. The chain recombines TRBV20-1 with TRBJ1-5, with a tentative D call TRBD1 (6 bases). Germline V CDR1 and CDR2: DFQATT, SNEGSKA (reference sequence). This CDR3 spans 15 amino acids. V gave up 1 base and J gave up 1 base, with 11 bases separating them.

The CDR3 DNA follows: TGTGCCAGCAACCCGGGGCTAGCGGGAGCCTACGAGCAGTACTTC. The encoded protein is CASNPGLAGAYEQYF. The chain employs TRBV9 and TRBJ2-7; 10 bases fit TRBD2. With 6 bases clipped from V and 2 bases from J, the junction kept 8 bases outside the gene matches. Germline loops: CDR1 SGDLS, CDR2 YYNGEE. This CDR3 region has 15 residues.